What follows are 10 T cell receptor beta chains derived from one specimen sequenced in a study of shared clonotypes between healthy human individuals (dated by TCRdb to the early 2020s). The library was generated by the immunoSEQ multiplex PCR assay. TCRdb obtained this table from immuneACCESS and retained in-frame rearrangements with V and J assigned. These tables miss some clones; where compared with another copy, unresolved V genes account for less than half of the shortfall, and the remainder is unexplained. This sample holds around 510,000 clones; roughly four fifths were observed only once. The ten largest clones add up to approximately 12% of the sample. What was sequenced was PBMCs. The source is a woman between 35 and 50 years old in good health. Some clones in this sample may be carry-over from other donors' samples.

The rearrangement uses TRBV28 and TRBJ1-5, with 7 bases identical to TRBD1. Trimming cost V 7 bases and J 4 bases; bases outside gene matches: 7. This CDR3 comprises 14 residues. In germline, CDR1 is MDHEN, CDR2 SYDVKM. CDR3 residues: CASTETGTNQPQHF. The CDR3 coding sequence is TGTGCCAGCACCGAGACAGGGACGAATCAGCCCCAGCATTTT.

This clone has just a few counts. In DNA, the CDR3 is TGTGCCAGTAGCGCCGGGACCCAAGTCCAACATGAGCAGTTCTTC. Translated: CASSAGTQVQHEQFF. The chain is built from TRBV19 and TRBJ2-1; D could derive from TRBD1 or TRBD2 (5 bases each). CDR1 LNHDA and CDR2 SQIVND come from the germline V gene (reference sequence). V gave up 6 bases and J gave up 8 bases, with 20 bases separating them. This CDR3 is 15 amino acids long. The whole variable domain, remainder taken from reference TRBV19 and TRBJ2-1, is DGGITQSPKYLFRKEGQNVTLSCEQNLNHDAMYWYRQDPGQGLRLIYYSQIVNDFQKGDIAEGYSVSREKKESFPLTVTSAQKNPTAFYLCASSAGTQVQHEQFFGPGTRLTVL.

This chain joins TRBV7-3 and TRBJ2-1, with TRBD2 matching 10 bases. CDR1 and CDR2 (germline): SGHTA, FQGTGA. V shed 4 bases and J 3 bases; nucleotides not matched to a gene: 3. The CDR3 sequence is 15 residues long. Here the CDR3 reads CASSSGTSVYNEQFF. The CDR3 DNA follows: TGTGCCAGCAGCTCAGGGACTAGCGTCTACAATGAGCAGTTCTTC.

The chain is built from TRBV7-6 and TRBJ1-5; D is uncertain. The CDR3 consists of 13 residues. Trimming took 2 bases from V and 5 from J, leaving 7 bases between them. Per the germline V gene, CDR1 is SGHVS and CDR2 is FNYEAQ. The CDR3 sequence: CASSLSLDQPQHF. DNA of the CDR3: TGTGCCAGCAGCTTATCTCTGGATCAGCCCCAGCATTTT.

This clone occurred many times. This chain joins TRBV11-2 and TRBJ2-1; 9 nucleotides agree with TRBD2. Germline V lookup: CDR1 SGHAT, CDR2 FQNNGV. V was pared by 3 bases and J by 8 bases, with 8 bases of the junction left unmatched. The CDR3 runs to 15 residues. The CDR3 DNA sequence: TGTGCCAGCAGCTTTTTGCTAGCGGGAAACGATGAGCAGTTCTTC. It translates to CASSFLLAGNDEQFF.

The rearrangement links TRBV29-1 to TRBJ2-1; D unclear. Trimming took off 5 bases at V and 0 bases at J, with 11 bases between the two ends. The germline CDR1 and CDR2 sequences are SQVTM and ANQGSEA. This CDR3 region has 14 residues. This CDR3 reads CSVKSGSSYNEQFF. In nucleotides, the CDR3 is TGCAGCGTTAAATCCGGAAGCTCCTACAATGAGCAGTTCTTC.

The CDR3 DNA is TGTGCCAGCAGTTTTTGGGGGGCTGGCGAGCAGTACTTC. This codes for CASSFWGAGEQYF. This sequence joins TRBV28 and TRBJ2-7, with D perhaps given as TRBD1 or TRBD2 (6 bases each). Germline V gives CDR1 MDHEN, CDR2 SYDVKM. The germline V and J ends were trimmed by 3 bases and 6 bases, with 12 bases remaining between them. The CDR3 consists of 13 residues.

The V and J genes are TRBV5-1 and TRBJ2-7; 8 nucleotides line up with TRBD1. Per germline, CDR1 SGHRS and CDR2 YFSETQ. V lost 5 bases and J lost 6; bases outside the gene matches: 13. The CDR3 is 15 residues long. In DNA form, the CDR3 reads TGCGCCAGCAGATCGACAGGGGCCCAGAAGGGCGAGCAGTACTTC. This sequence encodes CASRSTGAQKGEQYF. The whole variable domain, remainder taken from reference TRBV5-1 and TRBJ2-7, is KAGVTQTPRYLIKTRGQQVTLSCSPISGHRSVSWYQQTPGQGLQFLFEYFSETQRNKGNFPGRFSGRQFSNSRSEMNVSTLELGDSALYLCASRSTGAQKGEQYFGPGTRLTVT.

Only one count was recorded for this clone. Relative to the germline gene, one junction end is altered; a read error may explain this. The rearrangement joins TRBV4-1 to TRBJ1-2; 7 nucleotides match TRBD1. From germline, CDR1 is MGHRA and CDR2 YSYEKL. This CDR3 has 13 residues. The CDR3 region has the DNA TGCGCCAGCAGCCAAGTTTCACAAGGGACAGCCCACTTC. It specifies CASSQVSQGTAHF.

The chain combines TRBV28 with TRBJ2-6; D is uncertain. V was cut by 5 bases and J by 4 bases, with 12 bases left in between. The CDR3 spans 15 residues. Germline CDR1 and CDR2: MDHEN and SYDVKM. CDR3 nucleotide sequence: TGTGCCAGCAGTCTAAGGAGCACCGGGGCCAACGTCCTGACTTTC. Its translation is CASSLRSTGANVLTF.